These 31 T cell receptor beta chains share one sample of origin, sequenced in a study of a mutant IDH1 vaccine in newly diagnosed glioma. Sequencing was performed with immunoSEQ multiplex PCR; in TCRdb, only in-frame clones are kept and a portion is missing. The repertoire holds about 62,000 clones, with around 86% as singletons. Their antigens remain unidentified. The time point was: week 47, end of study. The investigators gave 300 ug of mutant IDH1 20-mer peptide in each vaccine dose, together with topical imiquimod. Sequencing was performed on PBMCs, taken from a glioma patient whose treatment included an IDH1 peptide vaccine. The receptors shown here come from a man younger than 45 with glioma.

The chain employs TRBV5-1 and TRBJ2-1; D is unresolved. From germline, CDR1 is SGHRS and CDR2 YFSETQ. CDR3 size: 15 residues. V lost 0 bases and J 5 bases, leaving 12 bases between the germline ends. The CDR3 DNA reads as TGCGCCAGCAGCTTGGGCGCCAGGAACCACAATGAGCAGTTCTTC. This translates into CASSLGARNHNEQFF.

The chain has TRBV18 and TRBJ1-2, with D tentatively TRBD1 (5 bases). The germline V gene encodes CDR1 KGHSH and CDR2 LQKENI. The V and J ends lost 1 base and 8 bases respectively, with 14 bases between them. The CDR3 has 14 residues. The CDR3: CASSPQEGQTGYTF. The CDR3 DNA reads TGTGCCAGCTCACCACAAGAGGGGCAGACGGGCTACACCTTC.

This clone turned up a few times. The chain carries TRBV18 and TRBJ1-3; TRBD1 agrees at 8 bases. The junction had 5 bases not matched to a gene; V was cut back by 3 bases and J by 10 bases. The CDR3 is made up of 13 amino acids. From germline, CDR1 is KGHSH and CDR2 LQKENI. CDR3 amino acids: CASSPGTGLTIYF. CDR3 in DNA: TGTGCCAGCTCACCCGGGACAGGTTTGACCATATATTTT.

J is TRBJ2-2 and V is TRBV19; tentatively, D is TRBD1 or TRBD2 (6 bases each). Germline V gives CDR1 LNHDA, CDR2 SQIVND (reference sequence). The CDR3 has 14 amino acids. Trimming cost V 6 bases and J 7 bases, with 15 bases left between them. The CDR3, as DNA: TGTGCCAGTAGACCAAGGGGGGCGAACGGGGAGCTGTTTTTT. It encodes CASRPRGANGELFF.

The chain carries TRBV18 and TRBJ1-4, with 7 bases lining up with TRBD1. Per the germline V gene, CDR1 is KGHSH and CDR2 is LQKENI. The CDR3 consists of 14 residues. Trimming removed 4 bases from V and 1 base from J; junction bases left unmatched: 0. The CDR3 nucleotides read TGTGCCAGCTCACGACAGGGAACTAATGAAAAACTGTTTTTT. Protein product: CASSRQGTNEKLFF.

The rearrangement links TRBV9 to TRBJ2-5; the D is unclear. The germline V gene has CDR1 SGDLS and CDR2 YYNGEE. The CDR3 runs 16 residues. Between the trimmed V and J ends, which lost 3 bases and 3 bases, there was a span of 18 bases. CDR3 bases: TGTGCCAGCAGCGAACGATGGTCGGACCCCGAAGAGACCCAGTACTTC. It translates to CASSERWSDPEETQYF.

V is TRBV19 and J is TRBJ2-6, with 8 bases lining up with TRBD1. Per germline, CDR1 LNHDA and CDR2 SQIVND (reference sequence). V gave up 7 bases and J gave up 2 bases; unmatched junction bases: 7. This CDR3 comprises 16 residues. DNA of the CDR3: TGTGCCAGTACCAAGGACAGGGCGGCTGGGGCCAACGTCCTGACTTTC. Its translation: CASTKDRAAGANVLTF.

The chain combines TRBV7-2 with TRBJ1-2; a possible D gene is TRBD1 (5 bases). Trimming removed 5 bases at V and 10 bases at J, with 23 bases between. From germline, CDR1 is SGHTA and CDR2 FQGNSA. This CDR3 is built from 15 residues. The CDR3 DNA sequence: TGTGCCAGCAGCGGAACGACAGCCTCCTCGTATTACTACACCTTC. It encodes CASSGTTASSYYYTF.

The chain employs TRBV5-1 and TRBJ2-2; the D is unclear. The V gene's germline CDR1 is SGHRS and CDR2 YFSETQ. This CDR3 region has 12 residues. Trimming removed 4 bases from V and 3 bases from J, with 4 bases in between. The CDR3 DNA follows: TGCGCCAGCAGCGAGGACACCGGGGAGCTGTTTTTT. Its protein product is CASSEDTGELFF. Drawing the rest from reference TRBV5-1 and TRBJ2-2, the complete variable domain is KAGVTQTPRYLIKTRGQQVTLSCSPISGHRSVSWYQQTPGQGLQFLFEYFSETQRNKGNFPGRFSGRQFSNSRSEMNVSTLELGDSALYLCASSEDTGELFFGEGSRLTVL.

V gene TRBV19 combines with J gene TRBJ2-7; possibly TRBD1 for D (5 bases). The germline V and J ends were trimmed by 1 base and 4 bases, with 11 bases remaining between them. CDR1 is LNHDA and CDR2 is SQIVND in the germline V gene (reference sequence). The CDR3 totals 14 residues. The CDR3 region is CASSIGGDSYEQYF. CDR3 bases: TGTGCCAGTAGTATAGGCGGAGACAGTTACGAGCAGTACTTC. The variable domain in full, completed from reference TRBV19 and TRBJ2-7, reads DGGITQSPKYLFRKEGQNVTLSCEQNLNHDAMYWYRQDPGQGLRLIYYSQIVNDFQKGDIAEGYSVSREKKESFPLTVTSAQKNPTAFYLCASSIGGDSYEQYFGPGTRLTVT.

This clone was observed a single time. The J gene is TRBJ2-5, the V gene TRBV4-2; D remains ambiguous. The CDR3 runs to 12 residues. Between the trimmed V and J ends, which lost 0 bases and 5 bases, there was a span of 4 bases. Germline CDR1 is LGHNA and CDR2 is YNFKEQ. The CDR3 loop reads CASSQERETQYF. In nucleotides, the CDR3 is TGTGCCAGCAGCCAAGAGCGTGAGACCCAGTACTTC.

This sequence joins TRBV5-4 and TRBJ1-4, with 7 bases identical to TRBD1. The J segment lost 3 bases and the V segment lost 1 base, leaving 3 bases of the junction unmatched. In germline, CDR1 is SGHNT, CDR2 YYREEE (reference sequence). This CDR3 has 15 residues. The CDR3 reads CASSLSGQPNEKLFF. CDR3 sequence (DNA): TGTGCCAGCAGCTTGTCGGGACAGCCTAATGAAAAACTGTTTTTT.

This clone has a handful of counts. This chain uses TRBV2 with TRBJ1-5; 8 nucleotides line up with TRBD1. The CDR3 covers 15 residues. With V trimmed by 8 bases and J by 0 bases, 6 bases remained unmatched. Germline values: CDR1 SNHLY, CDR2 FYNNEI. The CDR3 protein is CASCLDRGSNQPQHF. CDR3 nucleotides: TGTGCCAGCTGTCTCGACAGGGGTAGCAATCAGCCCCAGCATTTT.

The chain has TRBV28 and TRBJ1-6; D gene ambiguous. The CDR3 covers 14 residues. The V end was cut by 5 bases, the J end by 9 bases, with 14 bases between. CDR1 is MDHEN and CDR2 is SYDVKM in the germline V gene. CDR3 in DNA: TGTGCCAGCAGTCCTTCAGTCGGCAGTTCACCCCTCCACTTT. Its translation is CASSPSVGSSPLHF.

The chain joins TRBV10-3 to TRBJ2-3; 8 nucleotides line up with TRBD2. The V segment lost 8 bases and the J segment 0 bases; nucleotides outside the gene matches: 19. The length of the CDR3 is 19 residues. CDR1 and CDR2 (germline): ENHRY, SYGVKD. CDR3 nucleotide sequence: TGTGCCATCGGCCCGGGCAGGAGCGGGGGAGGCTCTAGCACAGATACGCAGTATTTT. Protein sequence: CAIGPGRSGGGSSTDTQYF.

The rearrangement uses TRBV25-1 and TRBJ1-2, with D maybe TRBD1 (5 bases). The germline gives CDR1 MGHDK, CDR2 SYGVNS. This CDR3 has 12 amino acids. The V end lost 7 bases, the J end lost 8 bases, and 14 bases lay between the germline ends. The CDR3 sequence: CASNEGRWGYTF. DNA of the CDR3: TGTGCCAGCAATGAGGGGCGGTGGGGCTACACCTTC.

V gene TRBV7-2 combines with J gene TRBJ2-7; TRBD2 matches at 10 bases. The CDR3 sequence is 13 residues long. After removal of 5 bases from V and 5 bases from J, the junction contained 3 bases not matched to a gene. Per germline, CDR1 SGHTA and CDR2 FQGNSA. The CDR3 nucleotides read TGTGCCAGCAGCCCACTAGCGGGGAACGAGCAGTACTTC. Protein sequence: CASSPLAGNEQYF.

This clone was recorded a few times. The chain carries TRBV6-5 and TRBJ1-1; unclear D gene. The germline gives CDR1 MNHEY, CDR2 SVGAGI. V was trimmed by 0 bases and J by 0 bases, leaving 8 bases between them. The CDR3 consists of 15 residues. CDR3 protein: CASSYSGGMNTEAFF. Here the CDR3 DNA reads TGTGCCAGCAGTTACTCTGGAGGGATGAACACTGAAGCTTTCTTT.

The chain employs TRBV25-1 and TRBJ2-2; 7 bases line up with TRBD1. The CDR3 is made up of 18 amino acids. V dropped 4 bases and J dropped 2; count of bases not matched to a gene: 13. Germline CDR1 reads MGHDK; CDR2 reads SYGVNS. CDR3 protein: CASSGKRRGPLNTGELFF. The CDR3 DNA follows: TGTGCCAGCAGTGGAAAGAGAAGGGGGCCACTTAACACCGGGGAGCTGTTTTTT. Looking up the rest from reference TRBV25-1 and TRBJ2-2 gives the full variable domain: EADIYQTPRYLVIGTGKKITLECSQTMGHDKMYWYQQDPGMELHLIHYSYGVNSTEKGDLSSESTVSRIRTEHFPLTLESARPSHTSQYLCASSGKRRGPLNTGELFFGEGSRLTVL.

This clone was seen a single time. The V and J genes are TRBV4-1 and TRBJ1-2, with TRBD1 matching 8 bases. Germline loops: CDR1 MGHRA, CDR2 YSYEKL. The CDR3 length is 15 residues. The V segment lost 6 bases and the J segment 7 bases; nucleotides outside the gene matches: 13. CDR3 amino acids: CASSLGQGTYCGYTF. In DNA form, the CDR3 reads TGCGCCAGCAGTCTCGGACAGGGAACGTACTGTGGCTACACCTTC.

The chain has TRBV5-6 and TRBJ2-2; D is uncertain. The CDR3 covers 15 residues. The V end was cut by 1 base, the J end by 2 bases, with 9 bases between. The V gene's germline CDR1 is SGHDT and CDR2 YYEEEE. The CDR3 region is CASSLKARNTGELFF. CDR3 bases: TGTGCCAGCAGCTTGAAGGCAAGAAACACCGGGGAGCTGTTTTTT.

The chain combines TRBV29-1 with TRBJ2-7, with TRBD2 matching 8 bases. This CDR3 is 15 amino acids long. The germline gives CDR1 SQVTM, CDR2 ANQGSEA. Losses at the gene ends were 5 bases for V and 0 bases for J; bases not matched to a gene: 9. The CDR3 region is CSVQVAGYDSYEQYF. CDR3 in DNA: TGCAGCGTTCAAGTAGCGGGATACGACTCCTACGAGCAGTACTTC.

The rearrangement joins TRBV6-1 to TRBJ2-6; TRBD1 aligns across 7 bases. V dropped 7 bases and J dropped 1; count of bases not matched to a gene: 4. The length of the CDR3 is 15 residues. Looked up from germline, CDR1 is MNHNS and CDR2 is SASEGT. The CDR3 loop is CASILQGSGANVLTF. DNA for the CDR3: TGTGCCAGCATCCTACAGGGGTCTGGGGCCAACGTCCTGACTTTC.

This clone has only a few counts. This rearrangement joins TRBV11-2 to TRBJ1-1; a weak D match, TRBD1 (6 bases). Germline V lookup: CDR1 SGHAT, CDR2 FQNNGV. V lost 3 bases to trimming and J lost 5 bases, with 13 bases between them. The CDR3 sequence is 14 residues long. The CDR3 sequence is CASSLSGQGTEAFF. For the CDR3, the DNA is TGTGCCAGCAGCTTGTCCGGCCAGGGGACTGAAGCTTTCTTT.

This chain links TRBV28 with TRBJ1-1; D gene uncertain. V was clipped by 6 bases and J by 8 bases, with 16 bases between them. The CDR3 extends over 13 amino acids. Germline V gene data show CDR1 as MDHEN and CDR2 as SYDVKM. For the CDR3, the DNA is TGTGCCAGCAGCCTTGAGGTCCAGAAGGAAGCTTTCTTT. As protein: CASSLEVQKEAFF.

The CDR3 spells CASSLGQGPRDSPLHF. The CDR3 DNA reads as TGTGCCAGCAGCTTAGGTCAGGGGCCGAGGGATTCACCCCTCCACTTT. The gene calls are TRBV7-9 and TRBJ1-6; D may be TRBD1 (6 bases). The germline V and J ends were trimmed by 1 base and 8 bases, with 15 bases remaining between them. CDR1 is SEHNR and CDR2 is FQNEAQ in the germline V gene (reference sequence). The CDR3 is 16 residues long.

V gene TRBV6-5 combines with J gene TRBJ2-7; 7 bases map to TRBD2. V lost 0 bases, J lost 2 bases, and 7 bases stayed unmatched. The CDR3 sequence is 16 residues long. CDR1 is MNHEY and CDR2 is SVGAGI in the germline V gene. The CDR3 sequence: CASSYSRPSGTYEQYF. In nucleotides, the CDR3 is TGTGCCAGCAGTTACTCGAGGCCTAGCGGCACCTACGAGCAGTACTTC.

The chain uses TRBV29-1 and TRBJ1-4; D might be TRBD1 (6 bases). This CDR3 spans 14 amino acids. The V end lost 6 bases, the J end lost 4 bases, and 15 bases lay between the germline ends. CDR1 and CDR2 from the germline V gene are SQVTM and ANQGSEA. In nucleotides, the CDR3 is TGCAGCGTCGAGGGGGTAAGGAGTAATGAAAAACTGTTTTTT. Amino acid sequence: CSVEGVRSNEKLFF.

The chain links TRBV6-1 to TRBJ1-5; unclear D gene. Germline V CDR1 and CDR2: MNHNS, SASEGT. V was trimmed by 4 bases and J by 0 bases, leaving 7 bases between them. CDR3 size: 14 residues. In DNA form, the CDR3 reads TGTGCCAGCAGTGGACAATTTAGCAATCAGCCCCAGCATTTT. It encodes CASSGQFSNQPQHF.

The gene calls are TRBV10-2 and TRBJ1-5, with TRBD1 matching 8 bases. The CDR3 loop spans 17 amino acids. Unmatched junction bases numbered 10, after V lost 6 bases and J lost 0 bases. The germline gives CDR1 WSHSY, CDR2 SAAADI. CDR3 sequence: CASSGTGGPYSNQPQHF. CDR3 nucleotide sequence: TGCGCCAGCAGCGGGACAGGAGGGCCCTATAGCAATCAGCCCCAGCATTTT.

V usage is TRBV28 and J usage is TRBJ1-5, with D possibly TRBD1 on 5 matching bases. V lost 6 bases to trimming and J lost 6 bases, with 12 bases between them. CDR3 length: 13 amino acids. CDR1 is MDHEN, CDR2 SYDVKM, per germline. CDR3 in DNA: TGTGCCAGCAGCCCCAGTAGGGGTCAGCCCCAGCATTTT. Translating it yields CASSPSRGQPQHF.